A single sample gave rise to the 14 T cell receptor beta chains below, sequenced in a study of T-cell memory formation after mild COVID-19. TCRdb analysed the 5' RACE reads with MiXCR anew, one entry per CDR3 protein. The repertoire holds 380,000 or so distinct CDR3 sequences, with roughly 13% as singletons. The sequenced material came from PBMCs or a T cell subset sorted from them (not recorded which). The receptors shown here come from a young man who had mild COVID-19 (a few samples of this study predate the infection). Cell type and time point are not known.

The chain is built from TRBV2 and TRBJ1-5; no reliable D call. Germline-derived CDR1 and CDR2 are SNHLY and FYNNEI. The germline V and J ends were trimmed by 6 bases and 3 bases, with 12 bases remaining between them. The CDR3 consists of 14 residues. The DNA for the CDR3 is TGTGCCAGCAGCGGGTGGGATGACAATCAGCCCCAGCATTTT. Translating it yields CASSGWDDNQPQHF.

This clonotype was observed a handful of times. The CDR3 DNA sequence: TGTGCCAGCAGCCACCAAGGGTCGCTCCTGACCACCGGGGAGCTGTTTTTT. Amino acids: CASSHQGSLLTTGELFF. V gene TRBV5-6 combines with J gene TRBJ2-2; D is unresolved. The CDR3 extends over 17 amino acids. V dropped 4 bases and J dropped 4 bases, with 20 bases sitting between them. CDR1 and CDR2 (germline): SGHDT, YYEEEE.

As DNA, the CDR3 is TGTGCCAGCAGGTTGCAGGGTGGATCCGGGGAGCTGTTTTTT. The encoded protein is CASRLQGGSGELFF. The gene calls are TRBV5-5 and TRBJ2-2; TRBD1 might be the D (5 bases). V lost 5 bases and J lost 6, with 14 bases in between. Germline V gives CDR1 SGHKS, CDR2 YYEKEE (reference sequence). The CDR3 is made up of 14 amino acids. Full variable domain (missing parts from reference TRBV5-5 and TRBJ2-2): DAGVTQSPTHLIKTRGQQVTLRCSPISGHKSVSWYQQVLGQGPQFIFQYYEKEERGRGNFPDRFSARQFPNYSSELNVNALLLGDSALYLCASRLQGGSGELFFGEGSRLTVL.

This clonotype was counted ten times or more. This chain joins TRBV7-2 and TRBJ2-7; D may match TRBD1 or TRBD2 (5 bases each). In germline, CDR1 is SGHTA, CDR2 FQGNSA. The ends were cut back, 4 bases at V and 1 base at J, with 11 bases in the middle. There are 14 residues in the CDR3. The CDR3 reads CASSSGTVSYEQYF. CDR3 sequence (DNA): TGTGCCAGCAGCTCCGGGACGGTGTCCTACGAGCAGTACTTC.

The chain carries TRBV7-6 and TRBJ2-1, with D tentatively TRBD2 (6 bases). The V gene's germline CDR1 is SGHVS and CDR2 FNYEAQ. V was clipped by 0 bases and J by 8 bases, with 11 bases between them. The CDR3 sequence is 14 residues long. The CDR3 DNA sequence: TGTGCCAGCAGCTTAGCTGGCGGGGTCGATGAGCAGTTCTTC. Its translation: CASSLAGGVDEQFF.

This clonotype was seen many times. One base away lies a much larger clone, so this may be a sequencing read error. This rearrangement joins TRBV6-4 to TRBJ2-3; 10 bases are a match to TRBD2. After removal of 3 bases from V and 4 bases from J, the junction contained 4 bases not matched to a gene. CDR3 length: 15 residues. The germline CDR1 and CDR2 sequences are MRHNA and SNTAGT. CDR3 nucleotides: TGTGCCAGCAGTGAAAGCGGGGGGGCCCCAGATACGCAGTATTTT. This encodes CASSESGGAPDTQYF.

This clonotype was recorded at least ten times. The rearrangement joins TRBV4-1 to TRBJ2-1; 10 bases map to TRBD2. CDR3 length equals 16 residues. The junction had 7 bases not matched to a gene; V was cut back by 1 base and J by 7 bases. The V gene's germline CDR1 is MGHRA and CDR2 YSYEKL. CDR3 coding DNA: TGCGCCAGCAGCCAAGCCTACGGACTAGCGGAAAATGAGCAGTTCTTC. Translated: CASSQAYGLAENEQFF.

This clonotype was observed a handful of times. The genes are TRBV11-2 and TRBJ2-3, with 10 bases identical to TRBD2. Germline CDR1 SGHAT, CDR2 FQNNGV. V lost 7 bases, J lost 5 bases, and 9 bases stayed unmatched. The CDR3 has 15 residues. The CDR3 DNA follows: TGTGCCAGCAAGTCCCCGGGACTAGCGAAAGATACGCAGTATTTT. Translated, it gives CASKSPGLAKDTQYF.

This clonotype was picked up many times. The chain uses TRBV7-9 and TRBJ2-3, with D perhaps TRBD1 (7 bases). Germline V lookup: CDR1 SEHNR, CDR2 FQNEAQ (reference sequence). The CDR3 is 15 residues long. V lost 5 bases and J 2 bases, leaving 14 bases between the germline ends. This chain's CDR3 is CASSLRRGPTDTQYF. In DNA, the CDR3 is TGTGCCAGCAGCCTCCGGAGGGGGCCCACAGATACGCAGTATTTT. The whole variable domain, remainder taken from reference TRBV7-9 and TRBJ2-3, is DTGVSQNPRHKITKRGQNVTFRCDPISEHNRLYWYRQTLGQGPEFLTYFQNEAQLEKSRLLSDRFSAERPKGSFSTLEIQRTEQGDSAMYLCASSLRRGPTDTQYFGPGTRLTVL.

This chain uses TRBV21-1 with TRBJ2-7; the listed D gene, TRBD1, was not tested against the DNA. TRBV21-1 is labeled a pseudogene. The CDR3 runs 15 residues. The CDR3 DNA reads TGTGCCAGCAGCAAAGAGGGGACAGGGAGGAACGAGCAGTACGTC. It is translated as CASSKEGTGRNEQYV.

The CDR3 sequence is CSVYRNTGELFF. The CDR3 DNA is TGCAGTGTCTACAGAAACACCGGGGAGCTGTTTTTT. The chain combines TRBV20-1 with TRBJ2-2; the D is unclear. The V and J ends lost 7 bases and 2 bases respectively, with 8 bases between them. The CDR3 consists of 12 residues. Germline CDR1 is DFQATT and CDR2 is SNEGSKA (reference sequence).

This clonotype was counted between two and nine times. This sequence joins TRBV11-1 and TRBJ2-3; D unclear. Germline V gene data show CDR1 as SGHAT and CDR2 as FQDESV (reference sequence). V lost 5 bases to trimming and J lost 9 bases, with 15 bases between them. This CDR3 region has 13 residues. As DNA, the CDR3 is TGTGCCAGCAGCCCCGACACCGGCCCGACGCAGTATTTT. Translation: CASSPDTGPTQYF.

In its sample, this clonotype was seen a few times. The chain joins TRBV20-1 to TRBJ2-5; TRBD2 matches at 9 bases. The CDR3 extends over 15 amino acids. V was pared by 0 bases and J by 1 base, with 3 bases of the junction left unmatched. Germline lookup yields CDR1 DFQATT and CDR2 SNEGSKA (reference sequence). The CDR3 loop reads CSARDATSGQETQYF. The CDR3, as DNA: TGCAGTGCTAGAGACGCGACTAGCGGCCAAGAGACCCAGTACTTC.

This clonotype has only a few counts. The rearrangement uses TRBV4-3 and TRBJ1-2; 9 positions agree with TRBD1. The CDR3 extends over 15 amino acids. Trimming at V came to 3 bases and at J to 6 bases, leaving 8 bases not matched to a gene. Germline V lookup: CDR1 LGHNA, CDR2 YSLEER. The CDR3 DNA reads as TGCGCCAGCAGCCATACGGACAGGGGACGCAATGGCTACACCTTC. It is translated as CASSHTDRGRNGYTF.